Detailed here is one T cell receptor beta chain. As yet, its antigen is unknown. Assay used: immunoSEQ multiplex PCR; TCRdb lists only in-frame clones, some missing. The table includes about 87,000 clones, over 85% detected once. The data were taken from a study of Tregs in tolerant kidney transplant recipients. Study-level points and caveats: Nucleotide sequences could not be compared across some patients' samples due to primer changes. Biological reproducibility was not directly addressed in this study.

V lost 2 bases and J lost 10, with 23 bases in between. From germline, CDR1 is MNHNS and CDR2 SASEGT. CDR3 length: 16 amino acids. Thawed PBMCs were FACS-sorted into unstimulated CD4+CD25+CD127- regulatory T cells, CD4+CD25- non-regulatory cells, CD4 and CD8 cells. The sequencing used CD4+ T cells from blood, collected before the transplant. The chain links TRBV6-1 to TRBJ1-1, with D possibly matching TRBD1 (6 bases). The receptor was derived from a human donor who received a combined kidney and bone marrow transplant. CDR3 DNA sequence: TGTGCCAGCAGTGAATTATCAGGGGACCTCTCCACTCGAGCTTTCTTT. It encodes CASSELSGDLSTRAFF.